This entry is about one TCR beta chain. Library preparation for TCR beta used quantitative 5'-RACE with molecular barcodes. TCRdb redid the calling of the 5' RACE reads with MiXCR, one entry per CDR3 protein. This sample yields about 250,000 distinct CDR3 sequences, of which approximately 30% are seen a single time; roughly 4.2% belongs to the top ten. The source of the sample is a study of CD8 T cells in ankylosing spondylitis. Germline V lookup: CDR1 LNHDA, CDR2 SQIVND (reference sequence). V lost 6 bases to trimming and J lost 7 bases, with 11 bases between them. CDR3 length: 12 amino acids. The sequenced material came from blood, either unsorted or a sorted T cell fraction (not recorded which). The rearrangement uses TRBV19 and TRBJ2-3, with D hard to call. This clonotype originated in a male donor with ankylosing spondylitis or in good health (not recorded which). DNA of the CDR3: TGTGCCAGTAGCCCCGGGCTTTATACGCAGTATTTT. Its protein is CASSPGLYTQYF.